The 10 T cell receptor beta chains given below trace back to one sample, sequenced in a study of radiotherapy plus CTLA-4 blockade in lung cancer. The assay was immunoSEQ multiplex PCR, and TCRdb's table has in-frame clones only and misses some. The sample lists roughly 78,000 clones, around 80% occurring once. The material was peripheral blood, obtained from a patient treated with radiotherapy plus ipilimumab. The receptors here all came from a human donor with non-small cell lung cancer who had a complete response to radiotherapy plus ipilimumab.

V gene TRBV18 combines with J gene TRBJ1-4; tentative D call: TRBD1 (5 bases). CDR3 length equals 18 residues. The V and J ends lost 3 bases and 4 bases respectively, with 21 bases between them. Germline loops: CDR1 KGHSH, CDR2 LQKENI. The CDR3 nucleotides are TGTGCCAGCTCACCCCGCGACCAAGGTCGGGGCGATAATGAAAAACTGTTTTTT. This translates into CASSPRDQGRGDNEKLFF.

This chain connects TRBV9 to TRBJ1-1, with a tentative D call TRBD1 (6 bases). V lost 2 bases, J lost 2 bases, and 10 bases lay in between. The CDR3 is 14 amino acids. From germline, CDR1 is SGDLS and CDR2 YYNGEE. In DNA form, the CDR3 reads TGTGCCAGCAGCGTTAACAGGGCCAACACTGAAGCTTTCTTT. It translates to CASSVNRANTEAFF.

The rearrangement uses TRBV30 and TRBJ2-1; tentatively, D is TRBD2 (7 bases). The CDR3 consists of 13 residues. Trimming took off 5 bases at V and 10 bases at J, with 18 bases between the two ends. Germline V CDR1 and CDR2: GTSNPN, SVGIG (reference sequence). Here the CDR3 DNA reads TGTGCCTGGTCTAAGGCGGGGGCAGGGGAGCAGTTCTTC. Amino acids: CAWSKAGAGEQFF.

This sequence joins TRBV27 and TRBJ2-1; 13 nucleotides align to TRBD2. The CDR3 is 20 amino acids. Germline CDR1 and CDR2: MNHEY and SMNVEV (reference sequence). Trimming removed 5 bases from V and 2 bases from J; junction bases left unmatched: 15. This chain's CDR3 is CASSPLGGLAGSSAYNEQFF. The CDR3 DNA reads TGTGCCAGCAGTCCCCTAGGGGGACTAGCGGGGTCTTCGGCCTACAATGAGCAGTTCTTC.

The chain is built from TRBV27 and TRBJ1-2; D is possibly TRBD1 (6 bases). Trimming stripped 6 bases from V and 3 bases from J, with 20 bases between. This CDR3 is built from 16 residues. Looked up from germline, CDR1 is MNHEY and CDR2 is SMNVEV (reference sequence). As DNA, the CDR3 is TGTGCCAGCAGAACAAATTACCAGGGGAAGGACTATGGCTACACCTTC. Amino acid sequence: CASRTNYQGKDYGYTF.

The chain recombines TRBV30 with TRBJ2-1; D may be TRBD2 (6 bases). With 2 bases removed from V and 6 bases from J, the gap between germline ends came to 11 bases. The germline V gene has CDR1 GTSNPN and CDR2 SVGIG (reference sequence). CDR3 length: 13 amino acids. CDR3 bases: TGTGCCTGGAGTCGGGACTCGCCCAATGAGCAGTTCTTC. Protein product: CAWSRDSPNEQFF.

The chain employs TRBV5-4 and TRBJ1-2; TRBD1 is a possible D gene (6 bases). CDR1 is SGHNT, CDR2 YYREEE, per germline (reference sequence). Trimming pared 2 bases from V and 8 bases from J, leaving 13 bases between. This CDR3 region has 13 residues. CDR3 nucleotide sequence: TGTGCCAGCAGCTTTACAGGGAATTCGGGCTACACCTTC. This gives the protein CASSFTGNSGYTF.

V and J are TRBV7-2 and TRBJ2-5; no reliable D call. Trimming removed 8 bases at V and 0 bases at J, with 10 bases between. Germline V gene sequence: CDR1 SGHTA, CDR2 FQGNSA. The CDR3 sequence is 13 residues long. The CDR3 region has the DNA TGTGCCAGCGAGAAAGGGCACCAAGAGACCCAGTACTTC. This translates into CASEKGHQETQYF.

The chain uses TRBV6-5 and TRBJ2-1, with no clear D. V was trimmed by 3 bases and J by 6 bases, leaving 9 bases between them. From germline, CDR1 is MNHEY and CDR2 SVGAGI. CDR3 length: 13 residues. CDR3 sequence: CASSYPGTNEQFF. The CDR3 nucleotides read TGTGCCAGCAGTTATCCTGGAACCAATGAGCAGTTCTTC.

The rearrangement links TRBV30 to TRBJ2-7; tentatively, D is TRBD2 (5 bases). The CDR3 is 13 residues long. V was cut by 2 bases and J by 9 bases, with 17 bases left in between. Germline V CDR1 and CDR2: GTSNPN, SVGIG (reference sequence). The CDR3 region has the DNA TGTGCCTGGAGTCCTTTTAGGGAACTAGGGCAGTACGTC. Protein sequence: CAWSPFRELGQYV.